Listed here are 30 T cell receptor beta chains from one sample, sequenced in a study of blood T cell repertoires in COVID-19. The repertoire was sequenced with immunoSEQ multiplex PCR; TCRdb's copy has only in-frame clones and lacks some. This sample has roughly 200,000 clones, with more than 75% found just once. The specimen sequenced was peripheral blood. These receptors all come from a woman aged 45 to 65 with active or convalescent COVID-19.

J is TRBJ2-1 and V is TRBV5-1, with 12 bases fitting TRBD2. Germline values: CDR1 SGHRS, CDR2 YFSETQ. The CDR3 loop spans 17 amino acids. V shed 3 bases and J 5 bases; nucleotides not matched to a gene: 9. CDR3 bases: TGCGCCAGCAGCTCAACCGACGGACTAGCGGGGCACAATGAGCAGTTCTTC. It encodes CASSSTDGLAGHNEQFF.

This chain connects TRBV23-1 to TRBJ2-2, with 7 nucleotides matching TRBD1. TRBV23-1 is an ORF, and what it does is uncertain. Germline trimming cut 1 base from V and 6 bases from J; bases unmatched to any gene: 5. There are 15 residues in the CDR3. This CDR3 is CASSQFNTGAGELFF. In nucleotides, the CDR3 is TGCGCCAGCAGTCAATTTAACACAGGGGCCGGGGAGCTGTTTTTT.

The chain has TRBV18 and TRBJ1-1; unclear D gene. CDR1 and CDR2 from the germline V gene are KGHSH and LQKENI. The CDR3 consists of 14 residues. V was clipped by 2 bases and J by 0 bases, with 7 bases between them. The CDR3 region has the DNA TGTGCCAGCTCACCAGTAGAATTGAACACTGAAGCTTTCTTT. This encodes CASSPVELNTEAFF.

The chain uses TRBV28 and TRBJ1-1; no firm D call. Germline CDR1 reads MDHEN; CDR2 reads SYDVKM. Deletions cut 7 bases from V and 0 bases from J, with 12 bases between. The CDR3 has 14 residues. Here the CDR3 DNA reads TGTGCCAGCACCTCGCCGAGGGTGAACACTGAAGCTTTCTTT. It is translated as CASTSPRVNTEAFF. Based on the CDR3 plus reference TRBV28 and TRBJ1-1, the full variable domain is DVKVTQSSRYLVKRTGEKVFLECVQDMDHENMFWYRQDPGLGLRLIYFSYDVKMKEKGDIPEGYSVSREKKERFSLILESASTNQTSMYLCASTSPRVNTEAFFGQGTRLTVV.

The V gene is TRBV7-2, the J gene TRBJ1-2; D not resolved. With 2 bases removed from V and 3 bases from J, the gap between germline ends came to 10 bases. CDR3 length: 14 residues. Germline loops: CDR1 SGHTA, CDR2 FQGNSA. The CDR3 protein is CASSLPPTDYGYTF. CDR3 sequence (DNA): TGTGCCAGCAGCTTACCTCCTACGGACTATGGCTACACCTTC. Full variable domain (remainder filled in from reference TRBV7-2 and TRBJ1-2): GAGVSQSPSNKVTEKGKDVELRCDPISGHTALYWYRQSLGQGLEFLIYFQGNSAPDKSGLPSDRFSAERTGGSVSTLTIQRTQQEDSAVYLCASSLPPTDYGYTFGSGTRLTVV.

The J gene is TRBJ1-2, the V gene TRBV7-9; a weak D match, TRBD1 (6 bases). The germline V gene encodes CDR1 SEHNR and CDR2 FQNEAQ (reference sequence). The V gene lost 4 bases and the J gene lost 7 bases, with 13 bases spanning the gap. The CDR3 is 13 amino acids. Written as DNA, the CDR3 is TGTGCCAGCAGCTCGACAGGACTCGGTGGCTACACCTTC. Translation: CASSSTGLGGYTF.

This clone was counted ten times or more. The chain uses TRBV6-5 and TRBJ1-2, with 10 bases fitting TRBD1. Per germline, CDR1 MNHEY and CDR2 SVGAGI. The J segment lost 6 bases and the V segment lost 6 bases, leaving 10 bases of the junction unmatched. The CDR3 sequence is 15 residues long. The CDR3 nucleotides are TGTGCCAGCAGGCCGCCGGGACAGGGGATGGATGGCTACACCTTC. Its translation: CASRPPGQGMDGYTF.

The V call is TRBV4-1, the J call TRBJ2-6; maybe TRBD1 (5 bases). The CDR3 has 18 amino acids. Germline loops: CDR1 MGHRA, CDR2 YSYEKL. Trimming shortened V by 4 bases and J by 0 bases, and 16 bases separated the two germline ends. CDR3 bases: TGCGCCAGCAGCCCCGCAGGGAACACCTTCTCTGGGGCCAACGTCCTGACTTTC. Residues: CASSPAGNTFSGANVLTF.

The V call is TRBV29-1, the J call TRBJ2-4; 7 bases align to TRBD1. The CDR3 is made up of 14 amino acids. Germline V CDR1 and CDR2: SQVTM, ANQGSEA. V was pared by 4 bases and J by 3 bases, with 6 bases of the junction left unmatched. The DNA for the CDR3 is TGCAGCGTTGGACAGGGCTCGATCAAAAACATTCAGTACTTC. It encodes CSVGQGSIKNIQYF.

The table lists this clone with a few counts. This chain uses TRBV6-1 with TRBJ2-3; a weak D match, TRBD2 (7 bases). The V and J ends lost 4 bases and 6 bases respectively, with 20 bases between them. Germline CDR1 and CDR2: MNHNS and SASEGT. This CDR3 region has 16 residues. CDR3 loop: CASSALMRGGQDTQYF. The CDR3 bases are TGTGCCAGCAGTGCCCTTATGAGGGGGGGCCAGGATACGCAGTATTTT.

The chain has TRBV12-5 and TRBJ1-1; D perhaps matches TRBD1 (6 bases). Germline loops: CDR1 LGHNT, CDR2 FRNRAP. CDR3 length: 17 residues. Trimming cost V 5 bases and J 3 bases, with 22 bases left between them. CDR3 region: CASGLPGTGRWDTEAFF. In DNA form, the CDR3 reads TGTGCTAGTGGTCTACCCGGAACAGGGCGGTGGGACACTGAAGCTTTCTTT.

The chain carries TRBV20-1 and TRBJ1-4, with no clear D. The germline V and J ends were trimmed by 7 bases and 4 bases, with 4 bases remaining between them. The CDR3 consists of 10 residues. Germline V gives CDR1 DFQATT, CDR2 SNEGSKA (reference sequence). As DNA, the CDR3 is TGCAGTGTTATTAATGAAAAACTGTTTTTT. Protein product: CSVINEKLFF.

The chain couples TRBV5-8 to TRBJ2-1, with TRBD2 identical over 8 bases. Germline CDR1 SGHTS, CDR2 YDEGEE. This CDR3 spans 16 amino acids. The V segment lost 5 bases and the J segment 4 bases; nucleotides outside the gene matches: 11. The CDR3, as DNA: TGTGCCAGCAGAAGACTTCGGCTAGCGGGTTACAATGAGCAGTTCTTC. Its protein is CASRRLRLAGYNEQFF.

The rearrangement links TRBV7-6 to TRBJ2-1, with D unclear. V lost 5 bases, J lost 5 bases, and 19 bases lay in between. Germline V gene data show CDR1 as SGHVS and CDR2 as FNYEAQ. The CDR3 is 16 amino acids. The CDR3 region has the DNA TGTGCCAGCAGCAGACTTAAAGGAGACGTAAACAATGAGCAGTTCTTC. Its protein is CASSRLKGDVNNEQFF.

The chain couples TRBV6-2 or TRBV6-3 to TRBJ2-4, with D unresolved. Trimming stripped 6 bases from V and 0 bases from J, with 27 bases between. The CDR3 length is 20 residues. Looked up from germline, CDR1 is MNHEY and CDR2 is SVGEGT. CDR3 protein: CASSYGSTPSIAIAKNIQYF. The CDR3 DNA reads TGTGCCAGCAGCTATGGCTCTACCCCATCCATAGCCATAGCCAAAAACATTCAGTACTTC.

This clone was observed at least ten times. The V gene is TRBV5-6, the J gene TRBJ2-1; TRBD2 is a possible D gene (5 bases). V was clipped by 2 bases and J by 10 bases, with 7 bases between them. This CDR3 has 11 amino acids. The germline V gene encodes CDR1 SGHDT and CDR2 YYEEEE. CDR3 DNA sequence: TGTGCCAGCAGCTTCAGGAGGGAGCAGTTCTTC. This sequence encodes CASSFRREQFF.

This clone has only a few counts. The chain joins TRBV14 to TRBJ1-6; D is possibly TRBD1 (5 bases). The CDR3 spans 19 residues. The V end was cut by 1 base, the J end by 7 bases, with 23 bases between. Germline CDR1 reads SGHDN; CDR2 reads FVKESK. CDR3 region: CASSQGAASGITFNSPLHF. The CDR3 DNA sequence: TGTGCCAGCAGCCAAGGGGCGGCGTCAGGGATTACTTTCAATTCACCCCTCCACTTT.

The chain is built from TRBV2 and TRBJ2-7; 11 bases are a match to TRBD2. Germline V CDR1 and CDR2: SNHLY, FYNNEI. V was pared by 5 bases and J by 3 bases, with 9 bases of the junction left unmatched. CDR3 length equals 16 residues. The CDR3 DNA reads TGTGCCAGCAGTCTAAGTACTAGCGGGGGCAACTACGAGCAGTACTTC. Amino acids: CASSLSTSGGNYEQYF.

In its sample, this clone was seen once. The genes are TRBV29-1 and TRBJ1-1; D is perhaps TRBD1 (5 bases). The CDR3 covers 14 residues. Trimming shortened V by 7 bases and J by 1 base, and 16 bases separated the two germline ends. The V gene's germline CDR1 is SQVTM and CDR2 ANQGSEA. The CDR3 sequence: CSGSGGGRNTEAFF. CDR3 nucleotide sequence: TGCAGCGGCTCTGGGGGAGGGAGGAACACTGAAGCTTTCTTT.

V and J are TRBV19 and TRBJ2-3; TRBD2 matches 7 bases. J gave up 0 bases and V 5 bases, and 2 bases lay outside the gene matches. The CDR3 runs to 14 residues. Germline CDR1 is LNHDA and CDR2 is SQIVND (reference sequence). CDR3 loop: CASSYSGSTDTQYF. The CDR3 DNA reads as TGTGCCAGTAGTTATAGCGGGAGCACAGATACGCAGTATTTT.

Written as DNA, the CDR3 is TGCGCCAGCAGCGAGGGACTAGCAGCCAATGAGCAGTTCTTC. Translation: CASSEGLAANEQFF. The chain is built from TRBV5-1 and TRBJ2-1; 9 bases map to TRBD2. The CDR3 loop spans 14 amino acids. Germline values: CDR1 SGHRS, CDR2 YFSETQ. V lost 4 bases and J lost 6; bases outside the gene matches: 5.

The chain has TRBV28 and TRBJ1-4; no clear D. The CDR3 runs 12 residues. Germline assignment: CDR1 MDHEN and CDR2 SYDVKM. The ends were cut back, 7 bases at V and 8 bases at J, with 11 bases in the middle. Here the CDR3 DNA reads TGTGCCAGCACAGGACTTCGGGAAAAACTGTTTTTT. Protein sequence: CASTGLREKLFF.

The chain carries TRBV30 and TRBJ1-5; possibly TRBD1 for D (5 bases). V dropped 2 bases and J dropped 6 bases, with 11 bases sitting between them. Germline V gene sequence: CDR1 GTSNPN, CDR2 SVGIG (reference sequence). The CDR3 totals 13 residues. DNA for the CDR3: TGTGCCTGGAGTCCCGGGGGTGGTCAGCCCCAGCATTTT. Protein product: CAWSPGGGQPQHF.

The genes are TRBV7-6 and TRBJ2-3, with D perhaps TRBD2 (5 bases). CDR1 is SGHVS, CDR2 FNYEAQ, per germline. Trimming took off 5 bases at V and 6 bases at J, with 15 bases between the two ends. The CDR3 loop spans 14 amino acids. For the CDR3, the DNA is TGTGCCAGCAGCCAAACGAGGGTTGGCGATACGCAGTATTTT. Translating it yields CASSQTRVGDTQYF.

The chain has TRBV30 and TRBJ2-3, with TRBD2 identical over 12 bases. The CDR3 runs 17 residues. From germline, CDR1 is GTSNPN and CDR2 SVGIG (reference sequence). The V and J ends lost 0 bases and 2 bases, in that order; junction bases with no gene match: 6. CDR3 DNA: TGTGCCTGGAGTGTACCTGGACTAGCGGGGATCACAGATACGCAGTATTTT. Residues: CAWSVPGLAGITDTQYF. Using reference TRBV30 and TRBJ2-3 for the parts outside the CDR3, the full variable domain is SQTIHQWPATLVQPVGSPLSLECTVEGTSNPNLYWYRQAAGRGLQLLFYSVGIGQISSEVPQNLSASRPQDRQFILSSKKLLLSDSGFYLCAWSVPGLAGITDTQYFGPGTRLTVL.

DNA of the CDR3: TGTGCCAGCAGTTTCCTGGGGGGGAGCAATCAGCCCCAGCATTTT. Translating it yields CASSFLGGSNQPQHF. V and J are TRBV28 and TRBJ1-5, with D possibly matching TRBD1 (5 bases). V was pared by 3 bases and J by 1 base, with 10 bases between. The CDR3 length is 15 residues. Germline CDR1 is MDHEN and CDR2 is SYDVKM.

This rearrangement joins TRBV2 to TRBJ2-3, with D hard to call. V dropped 1 base and J dropped 6 bases, with 11 bases sitting between them. Germline-derived CDR1 and CDR2 are SNHLY and FYNNEI. This CDR3 is 14 amino acids long. DNA for the CDR3: TGTGCCAGCAGTGAAGGGGCTTTGCAGGATACGCAGTATTTT. Protein product: CASSEGALQDTQYF.

The chain is built from TRBV20-1 and TRBJ1-2; no clear D. The CDR3 sequence is 13 residues long. The germline gives CDR1 DFQATT, CDR2 SNEGSKA (reference sequence). V was clipped by 3 bases and J by 2 bases, with 10 bases between them. The CDR3 sequence is CSASNSVNYGYTF. The CDR3 bases are TGCAGTGCTAGTAACAGTGTGAACTATGGCTACACCTTC.

In its sample, this clone was seen a few times. The chain recombines TRBV24-1 with TRBJ2-3; tentatively, D is TRBD1 (5 bases). The V gene's germline CDR1 is KGHDR and CDR2 SFDVKD. With 1 base removed from V and 1 base from J, the gap between germline ends came to 11 bases. The CDR3 runs 16 residues. The DNA for the CDR3 is TGTGCCACCAGTGATTTAGGGGATTCAGGCACAGATACGCAGTATTTT. Translating it yields CATSDLGDSGTDTQYF.

The chain has TRBV18 and TRBJ1-1, with 9 bases matching TRBD1. This CDR3 is 16 amino acids long. V dropped 4 bases and J dropped 5; count of bases not matched to a gene: 11. Germline V CDR1 and CDR2: KGHSH, LQKENI. The CDR3 loop reads CASSQYPGQGWTEAFF. In DNA, the CDR3 is TGTGCCAGCTCACAATACCCTGGACAGGGGTGGACTGAAGCTTTCTTT.